This TCR beta chain appears in the sequencing data of a study of T-cell memory formation after mild COVID-19. Background on the study: TCR clusters largely stayed donor specific.

This clonotype was counted between two and nine times. The CDR3 loop spans 17 amino acids. V was clipped by 4 bases and J by 3 bases, with 19 bases between them. TCRdb re-derived calls from the 5' RACE reads in MiXCR, one entry per CDR3 protein. This sample has about 340,000 distinct CDR3 sequences, with approximately 12% found just once. The sequenced sample was PBMCs or a T cell subset sorted from them (not recorded which). V is TRBV23-1 and J is TRBJ2-4; no clear D. TRBV23-1 is marked as an open reading frame, function uncertain. This sequence was found in a young man who had mild COVID-19 (a few samples of this study predate the infection). Cell type and time point are not known. The CDR3, as DNA: TGCGCCAGCAGTCTTCGGCGCGTTGGATCGATCAAAAACATTCAGTACTTC. Its protein product is CASSLRRVGSIKNIQYF.